These T cell receptor beta chains were read from a single sample in a study of CD8 T cells in ankylosing spondylitis. TCRdb re-called the 5' RACE reads through MiXCR, storing one row per CDR3 protein. The sample lists 120,000 or so distinct CDR3 sequences, about an eighth occurring once. The sequenced sample consisted of blood, either unsorted or a sorted T cell fraction (not recorded which). These receptors all come from a female donor with ankylosing spondylitis or in good health (not recorded which). CDR3s include the opening cysteine and the closing phenylalanine or tryptophan. A D gene is named only where the DNA matches it firmly. Clone size is given for some rows only: seen once, a few or many times, or a class if the clone is expanded.

V gene,J gene,clone size,D gene,CDR3 protein,CDR3 DNA
TRBV7-9,TRBJ1-3,many,TRBD1,CASTRDSSGNTIYF,TGTGCCAGCACCCGGGACAGCTCTGGAAACACCATATATTTT
TRBV9,TRBJ2-3,many,-,CASSSRTEADTQYF,TGTGCCAGCAGCTCCCGGACGGAAGCAGATACGCAGTATTTT
TRBV10-3,TRBJ2-3,many,-,CAIRIQGDGADTQYF,TGTGCCATCAGAATACAGGGAGACGGGGCAGATACGCAGTATTTT
TRBV7-9,TRBJ1-1,-,-,CASSLDSPSMNTEAFF,TGTGCCAGCAGCTTAGACAGCCCGTCGATGAACACTGAAGCTTTCTTT
TRBV7-8,TRBJ1-4,-,-,CASSLRDFNEKLFF,TGTGCCAGCAGCTTAAGAGACTTTAATGAAAAACTGTTTTTT
TRBV12-3/TRBV12-4,TRBJ2-1,-,TRBD2,CASSPRLAGGLRDEQFF,TGTGCCAGCAGTCCAAGACTAGCGGGGGGCCTAAGGGATGAGCAGTTCTTC
TRBV7-9,TRBJ2-3,-,-,CASSLEKIRGDTQYF,TGTGCCAGCAGCTTAGAGAAGATCCGGGGAGATACGCAGTATTTT
TRBV14,TRBJ2-1,-,-,CASSPAWGGPGNEQFF,TGTGCCAGCAGCCCCGCTTGGGGCGGACCTGGGAATGAGCAGTTCTTC
TRBV5-1,TRBJ1-1,many,-,CASNPYSGGWTEAFF,TGCGCCAGCAACCCATACTCCGGGGGTTGGACTGAAGCTTTCTTT
TRBV20-1,TRBJ2-3,many,-,CSAVLSTDTQYF,TGCAGTGCTGTACTCAGCACAGATACGCAGTATTTT
TRBV20-1,TRBJ2-1,-,-,CSARDMGWNNEQFF,TGCAGTGCTAGGGATATGGGCTGGAACAATGAGCAGTTCTTC
TRBV20-1,TRBJ2-7,-,TRBD1,CSARDPGGRSLYEQYF,TGCAGTGCTAGAGATCCAGGGGGCCGATCTTTATACGAGCAGTACTTC
TRBV7-2,TRBJ1-2,many,-,CASSLGTNYGYTF,TGTGCCAGCAGCTTAGGGACCAACTATGGCTACACCTTC
TRBV7-2,TRBJ2-3,many,TRBD2,CASSLIRGRVGAQYF,TGTGCCAGCAGCTTAATCCGCGGGAGAGTGGGAGCGCAGTATTTT
TRBV27,TRBJ2-7,many,-,CASSLRGGSSYEQYF,TGTGCCAGCAGTTTGAGGGGGGGGAGCTCCTACGAGCAGTACTTC
TRBV6-2/TRBV6-3,TRBJ2-1,few,TRBD2,CASSGLAGPPDEQFF,TGTGCCAGCAGCGGACTAGCGGGCCCTCCAGATGAGCAGTTCTTC
TRBV20-1,TRBJ2-1,many,-,CSARRESRGLNEQFF,TGCAGTGCTAGGCGGGAAAGTCGCGGACTAAATGAGCAGTTCTTC
TRBV2,TRBJ2-1,-,-,CASSDEVNTYNEQFF,TGTGCCAGCAGTGACGAGGTCAACACCTACAATGAGCAGTTCTTC
TRBV7-2,TRBJ1-6,few,-,CATGQYNSPLHF,TGTGCCACCGGACAGTATAATTCACCCCTCCACTTT
TRBV20-1,TRBJ1-4,few,-,CSARMSGTNEKLFF,TGCAGTGCTAGAATGTCAGGGACTAATGAAAAACTGTTTTTT
TRBV12-3/TRBV12-4,TRBJ1-6,many,TRBD1,CASSPGTGPSLPLHF,TGTGCCAGCAGTCCGGGGACAGGGCCTTCATTGCCCCTCCACTTT
TRBV12-3/TRBV12-4,TRBJ2-1,few,-,CASSLVPSNYNEQFF,TGTGCCAGCAGTTTAGTCCCGTCTAACTACAATGAGCAGTTCTTC
TRBV11-2,TRBJ2-3,-,TRBD2,CASSARGGMVDTQYF,TGTGCCAGCAGCGCGCGGGGGGGCATGGTTGATACGCAGTATTTT
TRBV5-1,TRBJ1-5,few,-,CASSLGQSNQPQHF,TGCGCCAGCAGCTTGGGACAGAGCAATCAGCCCCAGCATTTT
TRBV19,TRBJ1-5,-,-,CASSIIIRPTTPQHF,TGTGCCAGTAGTATAATAATTCGACCGACCACACCCCAGCATTTT
TRBV20-1,TRBJ2-7,-,TRBD2,CSARSGAGGPNDEQYF,TGCAGTGCTAGATCCGGGGCGGGAGGGCCCAACGACGAGCAGTACTTC
TRBV20-1,TRBJ2-1,many,-,CSAREVRDYNEQFF,TGCAGTGCTAGAGAAGTGCGGGACTACAATGAGCAGTTCTTC
TRBV27,TRBJ2-1,-,-,CASSLVSSHNEQFF,TGTGCCAGCAGTTTAGTGTCTAGCCACAATGAGCAGTTCTTC
TRBV5-1,TRBJ2-3,many,TRBD2,CASSLGLAGVGPDTQYF,TGCGCCAGCAGCCTAGGACTAGCGGGAGTTGGTCCAGATACGCAGTATTTT
TRBV7-9,TRBJ2-2,many,-,CASSMGLGFGTGELFF,TGTGCCAGCAGCATGGGTTTAGGGTTTGGCACCGGGGAGCTGTTTTTT
TRBV20-1,TRBJ1-5,many,TRBD1,CSAREGQGGQPQHF,TGCAGTGCTAGAGAGGGACAGGGGGGTCAGCCCCAGCATTTT
TRBV6-1,TRBJ2-3,few,-,CASSEERGSTQYF,TGTGCCAGCAGTGAAGAAAGGGGCTCTACGCAGTATTTT
TRBV20-1,TRBJ1-4,-,TRBD1,CSTRTGRGTNEKLFF,TGCAGTACCAGGACAGGGAGAGGAACTAATGAAAAACTGTTTTTT
TRBV5-1,TRBJ2-3,few,-,CASKELRNLRTDTQYF,TGCGCCAGCAAAGAGCTTCGGAACCTTAGAACAGATACGCAGTATTTT
TRBV2,TRBJ2-3,-,TRBD1,CASSQRQGTDTQYF,TGTGCCAGCAGTCAAAGACAGGGGACAGATACGCAGTATTTT
TRBV5-1,TRBJ2-7,-,-,CASSRDASYEQYF,TGCGCCAGCAGCCGGGACGCCTCCTACGAGCAGTACTTC
TRBV5-1,TRBJ2-2,many,-,CASSLDTGKAGELFF,TGCGCCAGCAGCTTGGATACAGGGAAGGCCGGGGAGCTGTTTTTT
TRBV11-2,TRBJ2-1,many,-,CASSALSFTYNEQFF,TGTGCCAGCAGCGCCCTTTCGTTCACTTACAATGAGCAGTTCTTC
TRBV12-3/TRBV12-4,TRBJ2-1,-,TRBD2,CASSFQGVAGGEQFF,TGTGCCAGCAGTTTCCAGGGGGTAGCGGGAGGAGAGCAGTTCTTC
TRBV2,TRBJ2-3,many,-,CASRADTQYF,TGTGCCAGCAGGGCAGATACGCAGTATTTT
TRBV11-3,TRBJ2-3,few,TRBD2,CASSVGLAGGIDTQYF,TGTGCCAGCAGCGTTGGACTAGCCGGGGGTATAGATACGCAGTATTTT
TRBV11-2,TRBJ2-1,few,TRBD2,CASVRGGAQFF,TGTGCCAGCGTACGGGGGGGGGCACAGTTCTTC
TRBV7-2,TRBJ1-2,-,TRBD1,CASSTTWDSLNYGYTF,TGTGCCAGCAGCACGACGTGGGACAGCTTAAACTATGGCTACACCTTC
TRBV5-1,TRBJ2-3,-,-,CASSLESGGLTDTQYF,TGCGCCAGCAGCTTGGAATCGGGGGGCCTCACAGATACGCAGTATTTT